Shown below are 10 T cell receptor beta chains from a single sample sequenced in a study of OX40 agonist ivuxolimab in advanced cancers. Profiling relied on immunoSEQ multiplex PCR, and the TCRdb table lists in-frame clones only, not all of them. Among under 70,000 clones listed, around 84% were seen once. The source was CD4+ or CD8+ T cells sorted from blood, collected in a trial of the OX40 agonist ivuxolimab. These receptors were obtained from an adult with an advanced solid tumor such as melanoma, head and neck, liver or kidney cancer.

The CDR3 protein is CASRDRTENYEQYF. The CDR3, as DNA: TGTGCCAGCAGAGACCGGACAGAAAACTACGAGCAGTACTTC. The chain joins TRBV5-4 to TRBJ2-7, with D perhaps matching TRBD1 (6 bases). The V end was cut by 5 bases, the J end by 3 bases, with 15 bases between. Per germline, CDR1 SGHNT and CDR2 YYREEE (reference sequence). The CDR3 length is 14 residues.

The V gene is TRBV7-6, the J gene TRBJ2-5; possibly TRBD2 for D (5 bases). Germline lookup yields CDR1 SGHVS and CDR2 FNYEAQ. The CDR3 is 13 amino acids. With 7 bases removed from V and 4 bases from J, the gap between germline ends came to 13 bases. CDR3 amino acids: CASNRERSETQYF. The DNA for the CDR3 is TGTGCCAGCAACCGGGAACGGTCAGAGACCCAGTACTTC. Together with reference TRBV7-6 and TRBJ2-5, the CDR3 gives the full variable domain: GAGVSQSPRYKVTKRGQDVALRCDPISGHVSLYWYRQALGQGPEFLTYFNYEAQQDKSGLPNDRFSAERPEGSISTLTIQRTEQRDSAMYRCASNRERSETQYFGPGTRLLVL.

V gene TRBV5-1 combines with J gene TRBJ2-7; D uncertain. The CDR3 covers 14 residues. The germline V gene has CDR1 SGHRS and CDR2 YFSETQ. The ends were cut back, 10 bases at V and 0 bases at J, with 17 bases in the middle. Here the CDR3 DNA reads TGCGCCGGTCCAGTCCGGCTTTCCTCCTACGAGCAGTACTTC. It translates to CAGPVRLSSYEQYF.

This clone was recorded once. The gene calls are TRBV28 and TRBJ2-2; 7 bases are shared with TRBD2. Germline lookup yields CDR1 MDHEN and CDR2 SYDVKM. After removal of 9 bases from V and 5 bases from J, the junction contained 12 bases not matched to a gene. CDR3 size: 15 residues. CDR3 sequence reads: CASIGTTTLTGELFF. The DNA for the CDR3 is TGTGCCAGTATAGGGACTACGACATTAACCGGGGAGCTGTTTTTT.

This clone was seen a single time. The chain combines TRBV11-3 with TRBJ1-3, with a tentative D call TRBD1 (5 bases). The V end lost 5 bases, the J end lost 2 bases, and 13 bases lay between the germline ends. The CDR3 totals 15 residues. CDR1 and CDR2 (germline): SGHNT, YENEEA. Here the CDR3 reads CASSPGQGPGNTIYF. The CDR3 nucleotides read TGTGCCAGCAGCCCCGGTCAGGGTCCTGGAAACACCATATATTTT.

The J gene is TRBJ2-3, the V gene TRBV11-3, with TRBD2 matching over 9 bases. Trimming took 1 base from V and 4 from J; bases not matched to a gene: 6. The CDR3 spans 16 residues. The germline CDR1 and CDR2 sequences are SGHNT and YENEEA. The CDR3, as DNA: TGTGCCAGCAGCTTAGCTAGCGGGATAGGGTCAGATACGCAGTATTTT. This sequence encodes CASSLASGIGSDTQYF.

The rearrangement joins TRBV18 to TRBJ2-5, with D perhaps assigned TRBD1 or TRBD2 (6 bases each). From germline, CDR1 is KGHSH and CDR2 LQKENI. The CDR3 is 16 amino acids. Trimming stripped 4 bases from V and 10 bases from J, with 25 bases between. The CDR3 protein is CASSRRGQTPSEGQYF. CDR3 bases: TGTGCCAGCTCACGACGCGGACAGACCCCTTCGGAGGGCCAGTACTTC.

The gene calls are TRBV6-5 and TRBJ1-1; D ambiguous. This CDR3 spans 14 amino acids. Per the germline V gene, CDR1 is MNHEY and CDR2 is SVGAGI. Trimming stripped 8 bases from V and 3 bases from J, with 16 bases between. CDR3 in amino acids: CASLDPGRDTEAFF. The CDR3 DNA reads as TGTGCCAGCTTAGATCCGGGGAGGGACACTGAAGCTTTCTTT.

The chain employs TRBV5-1 and TRBJ2-3; 11 nucleotides line up with TRBD2. The V gene end was trimmed by 3 bases and the J gene end by 2 bases; junction bases not matched to a gene: 14. The CDR3 consists of 19 residues. CDR1 is SGHRS and CDR2 is YFSETQ in the germline V gene. The CDR3 DNA is TGCGCCAGCAGCTCGTGGAACGTAATAGCGGGGGGGTTCACAGATACGCAGTATTTT. The encoded protein is CASSSWNVIAGGFTDTQYF.

The V and J genes are TRBV2 and TRBJ2-6, with TRBD2 as a possible D gene (5 bases). The CDR3 is 15 residues long. Trimming took 4 bases from V and 2 from J, leaving 9 bases between them. CDR1 is SNHLY, CDR2 FYNNEI, per germline. As DNA, the CDR3 is TGTGCCAGCAGTGTTAGGGAGACTGGGGCCAACGTCCTGACTTTC. Translating it yields CASSVRETGANVLTF.